A selection of T cell receptor beta chains follows, all from one sample in a study of shared T cell receptors in the human thymus. The assay was immunoSEQ multiplex PCR, and TCRdb's table has in-frame clones only and misses some. The sample shows about 500,000 clones, more than 75% of them seen only once. The sample also formed part of further work on human thymus T cells.

Sequencing input: thymocytes. These receptors all come from a boy less than two years old with a congenital heart defect. The CDR3 runs from the conserved cysteine through the conserved F or W. A D gene is named only where the DNA matches it firmly. Clone size appears in some rows only: once, few, many, or a class for an expanded clone.

TRBV5-1	TRBJ2-2	TRBD2	.	CASSPKAGEDTGELFF	TGCGCCAGCAGCCCTAAAGCGGGAGAGGACACCGGGGAGCTGTTTTTT
TRBV12-5	TRBJ2-7	.	.	CASGLVRYGFSYEQYF	TGTGCTAGTGGTTTGGTACGATACGGGTTCTCCTACGAGCAGTACTTC
TRBV19	TRBJ2-4	TRBD1	.	CASSRTGLAKNIQYF	TGTGCCAGTAGTAGGACAGGGTTAGCCAAAAACATTCAGTACTTC
TRBV18	TRBJ2-7	.	.	CASSPVPAVYEQYF	TGTGCCAGCTCACCGGTCCCAGCGGTCTACGAGCAGTACTTC
TRBV5-6	TRBJ1-4	.	.	CASSSGTGGKLFF	TGTGCCAGCAGCTCCGGGACGGGGGGAAAACTGTTTTTT
TRBV11-2	TRBJ1-2	TRBD1	.	CASSPPGQGRGGYTF	TGTGCCAGCAGCCCGCCGGGACAGGGGCGAGGTGGCTACACCTTC
TRBV4-1	TRBJ2-5	TRBD2	.	CASSQDLGSGRDQETQYF	TGCGCCAGCAGCCAAGATCTGGGTAGCGGGAGGGATCAAGAGACCCAGTACTTC
TRBV13	TRBJ2-5	TRBD2	.	CASSLRWNGREKETQYF	TGTGCCAGCAGCTTAAGGTGGAACGGGAGGGAGAAGGAGACCCAGTACTTC
TRBV2	TRBJ2-7	.	.	CASSERLVPYEQYF	TGTGCCAGCAGTGAAAGACTAGTTCCTTACGAGCAGTACTTC
TRBV6-1	TRBJ1-2	.	.	CASSESGSYGYTF	TGTGCCAGCAGTGAGTCAGGATCCTATGGCTACACCTTC
TRBV6-5	TRBJ2-7	.	.	CASSTGTHYEQYF	TGTGCCAGCAGCACCGGGACTCACTACGAGCAGTACTTC
TRBV5-1	TRBJ2-7	.	.	CASSREPASSSYEQYF	TGCGCCAGCAGCCGGGAACCAGCCTCGAGCTCCTACGAGCAGTACTTC
TRBV28	TRBJ2-7	TRBD1	.	CASSLPHRGAYEQYF	TGTGCCAGCAGTTTACCCCACAGGGGCGCCTACGAGCAGTACTTC
TRBV11-2	TRBJ2-5	TRBD2	few	CASSLGLAGAAQYF	TGTGCCAGCAGCCTGGGACTAGCGGGAGCGGCCCAGTACTTC
TRBV11-3	TRBJ2-1	TRBD2	.	CASSFGGAQDDYNEQFF	TGTGCCAGCAGCTTCGGGGGGGCCCAGGACGATTACAATGAGCAGTTCTTC
TRBV27	TRBJ2-3	.	.	CAPGLASTNTQYF	TGTGCCCCTGGGTTAGCCTCCACGAATACGCAGTATTTT
TRBV5-5	TRBJ2-7	TRBD1	.	CASSPRTGGAGEQYF	TGTGCCAGCAGCCCACGGACAGGGGGCGCCGGCGAGCAGTACTTC
TRBV4-3	TRBJ2-6	TRBD1	.	CASSQRRDRGLSGANVLTF	TGCGCCAGCAGCCAGCGCCGGGACAGGGGGCTATCTGGGGCCAACGTCCTGACTTTC
TRBV4-1	TRBJ1-1	.	.	CASSQDRGKNTEAFF	TGCGCCAGCAGCCAAGATCGAGGCAAGAACACTGAAGCTTTCTTT
TRBV10-3	TRBJ1-5	.	.	CAISDRERKPQHF	TGTGCCATCAGTGATCGGGAAAGGAAGCCCCAGCATTTT
TRBV28	TRBJ1-4	TRBD1	.	CASSLQGILTNEKLFF	TGTGCCAGCAGTCTACAGGGGATTCTAACTAATGAAAAACTGTTTTTT
TRBV19	TRBJ1-4	TRBD1	.	CASSITTGGSNEKLFF	TGTGCCAGTAGCATAACAACAGGGGGTAGTAATGAAAAACTGTTTTTT